This T cell receptor (beta chain) is drawn from a study of T cell clones after liver transplantation. The wider study: In this trial, immunosuppression withdrawal was attempted within 2 years of liver transplant.

Trimming left V 6 bases short and J 0 bases short, with 12 bases between. This CDR3 comprises 14 residues. Per the germline V gene, CDR1 is MNHEY and CDR2 is SVGAGI. Libraries were prepared by immunoSEQ multiplex PCR; TCRdb keeps only in-frame clonotypes and omits some of them. This sample yields roughly 97,000 clones, of which 82% are seen a single time; 0.85% to 1% belongs to the top ten. The chain couples TRBV6-5 to TRBJ2-7, with D unclear. Sequencing was performed on CD4+ T cells from blood, taken before liver transplant. This clonotype originated in a human donor who received a liver transplant. CDR3 bases: TGTGCCAGCAGGCCACTGATAAGCTCCTACGAGCAGTACTTC. This gives the protein CASRPLISSYEQYF.